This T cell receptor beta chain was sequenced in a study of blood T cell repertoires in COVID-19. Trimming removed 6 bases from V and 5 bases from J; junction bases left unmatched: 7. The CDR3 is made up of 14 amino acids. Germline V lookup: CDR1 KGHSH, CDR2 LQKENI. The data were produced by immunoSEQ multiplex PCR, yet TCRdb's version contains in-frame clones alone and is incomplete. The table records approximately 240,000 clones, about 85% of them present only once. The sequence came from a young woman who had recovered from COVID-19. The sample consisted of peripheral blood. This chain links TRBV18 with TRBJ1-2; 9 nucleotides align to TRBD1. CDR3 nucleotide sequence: TGTGCCAGCTCGCCGACAGGGGGAGGATATGGCTACACCTTC. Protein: CASSPTGGGYGYTF. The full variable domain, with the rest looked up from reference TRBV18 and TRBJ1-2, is NAGVMQNPRHLVRRRGQEARLRCSPMKGHSHVYWYRQLPEEGLKFMVYLQKENIIDESGMPKERFSAEFPKEGPSILRIQQVVRGDSAAYFCASSPTGGGYGYTFGSGTRLTVV.